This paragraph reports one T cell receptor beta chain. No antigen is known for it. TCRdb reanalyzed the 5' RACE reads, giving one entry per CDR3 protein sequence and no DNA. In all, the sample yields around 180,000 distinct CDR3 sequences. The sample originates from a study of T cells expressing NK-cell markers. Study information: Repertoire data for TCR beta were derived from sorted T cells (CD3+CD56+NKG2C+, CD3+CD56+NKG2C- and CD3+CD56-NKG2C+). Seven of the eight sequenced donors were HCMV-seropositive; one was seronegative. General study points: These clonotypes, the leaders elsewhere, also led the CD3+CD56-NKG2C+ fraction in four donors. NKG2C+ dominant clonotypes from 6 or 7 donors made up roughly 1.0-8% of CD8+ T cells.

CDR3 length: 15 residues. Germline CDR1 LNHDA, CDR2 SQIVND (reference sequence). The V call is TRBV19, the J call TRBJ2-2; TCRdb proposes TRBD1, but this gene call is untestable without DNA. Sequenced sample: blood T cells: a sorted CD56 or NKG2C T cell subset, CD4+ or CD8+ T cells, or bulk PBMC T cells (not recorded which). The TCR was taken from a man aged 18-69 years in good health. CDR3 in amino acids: CASKMTGGDTGELFF.